Following are 25 T cell receptor beta chains from one sample sequenced in a study of T cell clonality in common variable immunodeficiency. Assay used: immunoSEQ multiplex PCR; TCRdb lists only in-frame clones, some missing. The specimen gives tens of thousands of clones without singletons; the ten biggest hold roughly 5.3%. The source material was peripheral blood mononuclear cells. All receptors derive from a person aged 18 to 69 in good health.

This clone was observed at least ten times. Coverage ceases 3 residues before the CDR3 finishes, and the germline J gene fills in the end. The V gene is TRBV20-1, the J gene TRBJ1-5, with 7 bases fitting TRBD1. With V trimmed by 5 bases and J by 4 bases, 5 bases remained unmatched. CDR3 length: 13 residues. Per the germline V gene, CDR1 is DFQATT and CDR2 is SNEGSKA (reference sequence). Incomplete CDR3 DNA: TGCAGTGCTGGAATCAGGGGGAATCAGCCC. This translates into CSAGIRGNQP. The entire CDR3 is CSAGIRGNQPQHF.

This clone was counted at least ten times. The read terminates 3 residues ahead of where the CDR3 ends, so the germline J gene completes it. The chain carries TRBV12-5 and TRBJ1-1; no reliable D call. In germline, CDR1 is LGHNT, CDR2 FRNRAP. V was trimmed by 1 base and J by 4 bases, leaving 10 bases between them. The CDR3 has 14 amino acids. The CDR3 region is CASGLDGVGTEAFF. The part of the CDR3 DNA that was read is TGTGCTAGTGGTTTGGACGGGGTTGGCACTGAA.

This clone has at least ten counts. With the read ending 3 residues before the CDR3 end, the germline J gene is used to fill in that end. The V call is TRBV5-1, the J call TRBJ2-2; no clear D. This CDR3 has 13 residues. Trimming took 0 bases from V and 6 from J, leaving 6 bases between them. Germline values: CDR1 SGHRS, CDR2 YFSETQ. CDR3 protein: CASSLGSAGELFF. The sequenced CDR3 bases are TGCGCCAGCAGCTTGGGGAGCGCCGGGGAG.

Ten or more counts support this clone. The missing CDR3 end, 3 residues past where the read stops, is filled in from the germline J gene. The V call is TRBV5-1, the J call TRBJ2-3; D remains ambiguous. The CDR3 spans 16 residues. V lost 0 bases and J 3 bases, leaving 14 bases between the germline ends. Germline V gives CDR1 SGHRS, CDR2 YFSETQ. The CDR3 bases that were read are TGCGCCAGCAGCTTGGGGGCGAGAGCTAAGACAGATACG. This sequence encodes CASSLGARAKTDT. The CDR3 reads in full as CASSLGARAKTDTQYF.

This clone was seen at least ten times. The sequence runs out 3 residues before the end of the CDR3; the remainder is reconstructed from the germline J gene. The chain is built from TRBV5-1 and TRBJ1-2, with D possibly matching TRBD1 (6 bases). CDR1 is SGHRS, CDR2 YFSETQ, per germline. The CDR3 is 14 residues long. The DNA read from the CDR3 is TGCGCCAGCAGCCTTCCTACCGGGACATCAGGC. Encoded protein: CASSLPTGTSG. The full CDR3 is CASSLPTGTSGYTF.

This clone was recorded many times. The CDR3 end falls 3 residues outside the read, so it is completed with the germline J gene. The chain uses TRBV30 and TRBJ1-5; D possibly corresponds to TRBD1 (6 bases). Germline CDR1 GTSNPN, CDR2 SVGIG (reference sequence). This CDR3 comprises 15 residues. Trimming cost V 3 bases and J 4 bases, with 16 bases left between them. CDR3 sequence: CAWSPSGTQNQPQHF. The part of the CDR3 DNA that was read is TGTGCCTGGAGCCCATCCGGGACACAGAATCAGCCC. Full variable domain (rest looked up from reference TRBV30 and TRBJ1-5): SQTIHQWPATLVQPVGSPLSLECTVEGTSNPNLYWYRQAAGRGLQLLFYSVGIGQISSEVPQNLSASRPQDRQFILSSKKLLLSDSGFYLCAWSPSGTQNQPQHFGDGTRLSIL.

This clone was picked up a small number of times. The CDR3 end lies 3 residues beyond the end of the read and is filled in from the germline J gene. The chain recombines TRBV10-1 with TRBJ2-5, with 7 bases fitting TRBD1. V lost 6 bases and J lost 4; bases outside the gene matches: 14. Germline V gives CDR1 WNHNN, CDR2 SYGVQD (reference sequence). This CDR3 is built from 16 residues. The CDR3 sequence is CASSPITTGDGETQYF. CDR3 DNA (partial): TGCGCCAGCAGCCCGATTACCACAGGGGACGGAGAGACC.

This clone came up many times. Read coverage stops 3 residues before the CDR3 terminus; the germline J gene supplies the remainder. V is TRBV5-5 and J is TRBJ2-2; 12 bases agree with TRBD2. The CDR3 is made up of 15 amino acids. The trim removed 3 bases at V and 8 bases at J, leaving 5 bases unmatched. The germline CDR1 and CDR2 sequences are SGHKS and YYEKEE (reference sequence). The CDR3 spells CASSSGLAGIGELFF. The sequenced CDR3 bases are TGTGCCAGCAGCTCGGGACTAGCGGGCATAGGGGAG.

In its sample, this clone was seen many times. The CDR3 end falls 3 residues outside the read, so it is completed with the germline J gene. The chain employs TRBV19 and TRBJ1-6; 9 bases are a match to TRBD1. This CDR3 contains 15 residues. The germline V gene encodes CDR1 LNHDA and CDR2 SQIVND (reference sequence). J gave up 11 bases and V 0 bases, and 5 bases lay outside the gene matches. The CDR3 region is CASSIDGQGFTPLHF. The CDR3 bases that were read are TGTGCCAGTAGTATAGACGGACAGGGGTTTACACCC.

This clone appeared a few times. The read halts 3 residues ahead of the CDR3 end, with the missing end drawn from the germline J gene. The chain carries TRBV7-8 and TRBJ1-6; 7 bases are shared with TRBD1. Germline V gene sequence: CDR1 SGHVS, CDR2 FQNEAQ. This CDR3 region has 14 residues. Germline trimming cut 5 bases from V and 6 bases from J; bases unmatched to any gene: 4. CDR3 protein: CASSTDRFNSPLHF. The sequenced part of the CDR3 DNA is TGTGCCAGCAGCACGGACAGGTTTAATTCACCC.

With regard to this clone: The read gets to within 3 residues of the CDR3 end, and the germline J gene fills in the rest. V is TRBV7-6 and J is TRBJ2-5; D is undetermined. V dropped 3 bases and J dropped 1 base, with 6 bases sitting between them. The CDR3 sequence is 13 residues long. Germline V gene sequence: CDR1 SGHVS, CDR2 FNYEAQ. The CDR3 here is CASSFRVQETQYF. The DNA read from the CDR3 is TGTGCCAGCAGCTTTAGGGTCCAAGAGACC.

This clone was seen more than once but under ten times. The CDR3 end is not reached by the read, which stops 3 residues before it; the germline J gene fills it in. The chain links TRBV11-2 to TRBJ2-1; no reliable D call. In germline, CDR1 is SGHAT, CDR2 FQNNGV. V shed 0 bases and J shed 8 bases, with 5 bases lying between them. The CDR3 length is 12 residues. Incomplete CDR3 DNA: TGTGCCAGCAGCTTAGACTCGTATGAG. Translating it yields CASSLDSYE. The whole CDR3 is CASSLDSYEQFF.

To note about this clone: The read halts 3 residues ahead of the CDR3 end, with the missing end drawn from the germline J gene. The chain links TRBV18 to TRBJ1-5, with 7 bases aligning to TRBD1. From germline, CDR1 is KGHSH and CDR2 LQKENI. The CDR3 spans 14 residues. CDR3 DNA (partial): TGTGCCAGCTCACGGGGACAGACCTTGGATCCC. Protein sequence: CASSRGQTLDP. The whole CDR3 region reads CASSRGQTLDPQHF.

This clone has a count of ten or more. The read terminates 3 residues before the CDR3 end, so the remaining end is supplied by the germline J gene. This chain connects TRBV5-4 to TRBJ2-7; TRBD1 matches 8 bases. The CDR3 runs 14 residues. CDR1 and CDR2 (germline): SGHNT, YYREEE (reference sequence). After removal of 3 bases from V and 6 bases from J, the junction contained 8 bases not matched to a gene. The covered CDR3 bases are TGTGCCAGCAGCTATCTGGACAGGGACGGCGAG. It yields the protein CASSYLDRDGE. Given in full, the CDR3 is CASSYLDRDGEQYF.

At least ten counts were recorded for this clone. Partial CDR3 DNA: TGTGCCAGCAGTGTGTCCGGGACAGGCTATGGC. This codes for CASSVSGTGYG. The full CDR3 protein reads CASSVSGTGYGYTF. The rearrangement uses TRBV6-4 and TRBJ1-2, with TRBD1 matching over 8 bases. The CDR3 goes on 3 residues after the read ends, and that part is filled in from the germline J gene. This CDR3 has 14 amino acids. The junction had 5 bases not matched to a gene; V was cut back by 4 bases and J by 4 bases. Germline-derived CDR1 and CDR2 are MRHNA and SNTAGT.

This clone was counted at least ten times. The observed sequence ends 3 residues before the CDR3 terminus, with the missing tail filled in from the germline J gene. The chain carries TRBV7-2 and TRBJ1-5; the D is unclear. CDR1 SGHTA and CDR2 FQGNSA come from the germline V gene. This CDR3 comprises 14 residues. V was shortened by 1 base and J by 1 base, with 5 bases between the two germline ends. The CDR3 loop is CASSLEGSNQPQHF. The part of the CDR3 DNA that was read is TGTGCCAGCAGCTTAGAAGGGAGCAATCAGCCC.

This clone was detected many times. The sequenced part of the CDR3 DNA is TGCAGTGCCCTTTTCGGGGGGATGGAA. As protein: CSALFGGME. The full CDR3 is CSALFGGMEAFF. V usage is TRBV20-1 and J usage is TRBJ1-1, with D possibly TRBD1 on 5 matching bases. The CDR3 end falls 3 residues outside the read, so it is completed with the germline J gene. Germline V lookup: CDR1 DFQATT, CDR2 SNEGSKA (reference sequence). The CDR3 covers 12 residues.

A remark on this clone: The CDR3 is cut off 3 residues early in the read; its end comes from the germline J gene. V is TRBV5-1 and J is TRBJ2-5; 11 positions agree with TRBD2. Germline trimming cut 0 bases from V and 5 bases from J; bases unmatched to any gene: 3. Per germline, CDR1 SGHRS and CDR2 YFSETQ. This CDR3 is built from 15 residues. The CDR3 bases that were read are TGCGCCAGCAGCTTGGGTAGCGGGAGGGGCGAGACC. Translation gives CASSLGSGRGET. The full CDR3 reads CASSLGSGRGETQYF.

This clone was picked up many times. The CDR3 goes on 3 residues after the read ends, and that part is filled in from the germline J gene. The genes are TRBV30 and TRBJ1-5; the D gene is possibly TRBD1 (6 bases). Germline values: CDR1 GTSNPN, CDR2 SVGIG (reference sequence). CDR3 length: 14 amino acids. Trimming stripped 4 bases from V and 5 bases from J, with 15 bases between. The covered CDR3 bases are TGTGCCTGGACGGCTTTTTCAGGGGATCAGCCC. Its protein product is CAWTAFSGDQP. The whole CDR3 region reads CAWTAFSGDQPQHF.

This clone was seen repeatedly, ten times or more. The read comes to an end 3 residues before the CDR3 does, leaving the germline J gene to fill in the end. The rearrangement links TRBV20-1 to TRBJ2-7, with D perhaps matching TRBD1 (6 bases). Trimming left V 6 bases short and J 6 bases short, with 21 bases between. Looked up from germline, CDR1 is DFQATT and CDR2 is SNEGSKA (reference sequence). The CDR3 extends over 14 amino acids. CDR3 bases read: TGCAGTGCCGGAAAGACAGGAATATCGGGCGAG. It yields the protein CSAGKTGISGE. The whole CDR3 reads CSAGKTGISGEQYF.

This clone showed up many times. The read finishes 3 residues shy of the CDR3 end, and the germline J gene is used to complete it. The chain joins TRBV13 to TRBJ1-1; TRBD1 is a possible D gene (6 bases). This CDR3 region has 14 residues. V lost 5 bases and J lost 3, with 13 bases in between. Per germline, CDR1 PRHDT and CDR2 FYEKMQ (reference sequence). The covered CDR3 bases are TGTGCCAGCAGCCATCAGGGGATTTACACTGAA. Encoded protein: CASSHQGIYTE. The complete CDR3 reads CASSHQGIYTEAFF.

This clone was seen many times. Read coverage stops 3 residues before the CDR3 terminus; the germline J gene supplies the remainder. The V and J genes are TRBV12-3 or TRBV12-4 and TRBJ2-2; TRBD2 matches 7 bases. Trimming took 8 bases from V and 0 from J; bases not matched to a gene: 6. The CDR3 is 15 amino acids. The CDR3 bases that were read are TGTGCCAGCTCTGCCGGGACTACGAACACCGGGGAG. It codes for CASSAGTTNTGE. The complete CDR3 protein is CASSAGTTNTGELFF.

This clone was counted ten times or more. The read ends 3 residues early relative to the CDR3; the germline J gene fills the gap. The genes are TRBV7-9 and TRBJ1-1, with TRBD1 as a possible D gene (6 bases). This CDR3 is 13 amino acids long. With 1 base removed from V and 4 bases from J, the gap between germline ends came to 7 bases. Per the germline V gene, CDR1 is SEHNR and CDR2 is FQNEAQ (reference sequence). CDR3 DNA (partial): TGTGCCAGCAGCTTAGGAGGGGGCACTGAA. Its protein is CASSLGGGTE. The CDR3 reads in full as CASSLGGGTEAFF.

This clone has at least ten counts. The read ends 3 residues early relative to the CDR3; the germline J gene fills the gap. J is TRBJ1-4 and V is TRBV30; the D gene is possibly TRBD1 (6 bases). V lost 5 bases, J lost 5 bases, and 9 bases lay in between. Germline V lookup: CDR1 GTSNPN, CDR2 SVGIG (reference sequence). This CDR3 region has 12 residues. CDR3: CAWGDTNEKLFF. CDR3 bases read: TGTGCCTGGGGGGACACCAATGAAAAA.

This clone was counted many times. The CDR3 extends 3 residues past the end of the read, so its final part is completed from the germline J gene. The gene calls are TRBV10-3 and TRBJ2-3; 9 bases are shared with TRBD2. The ends lost 3 bases at V and 2 bases at J; junction bases unmatched: 18. This CDR3 comprises 20 residues. Germline loops: CDR1 ENHRY, CDR2 SYGVKD. Partial CDR3 DNA: TGTGCCATCAGTGACGAAATCGACCCGTCCGCTAGCGGGACCACAGATACG. Residues: CAISDEIDPSASGTTDT. The whole CDR3 sequence is CAISDEIDPSASGTTDTQYF.